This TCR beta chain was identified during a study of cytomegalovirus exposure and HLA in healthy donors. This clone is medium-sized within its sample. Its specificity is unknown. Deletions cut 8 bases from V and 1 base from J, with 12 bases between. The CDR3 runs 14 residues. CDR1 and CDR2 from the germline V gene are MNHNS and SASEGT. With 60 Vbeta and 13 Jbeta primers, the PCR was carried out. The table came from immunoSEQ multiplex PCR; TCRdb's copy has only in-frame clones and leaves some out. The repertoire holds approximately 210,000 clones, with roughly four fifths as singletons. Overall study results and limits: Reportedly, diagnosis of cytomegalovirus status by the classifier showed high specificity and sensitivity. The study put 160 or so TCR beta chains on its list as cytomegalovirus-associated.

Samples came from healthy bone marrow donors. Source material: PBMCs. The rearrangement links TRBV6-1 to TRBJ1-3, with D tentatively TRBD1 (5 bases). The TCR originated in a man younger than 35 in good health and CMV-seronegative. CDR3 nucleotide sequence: TGTGCCAGCGGTCCAGGGATATCTGGAAACACCATATATTTT. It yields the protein CASGPGISGNTIYF.